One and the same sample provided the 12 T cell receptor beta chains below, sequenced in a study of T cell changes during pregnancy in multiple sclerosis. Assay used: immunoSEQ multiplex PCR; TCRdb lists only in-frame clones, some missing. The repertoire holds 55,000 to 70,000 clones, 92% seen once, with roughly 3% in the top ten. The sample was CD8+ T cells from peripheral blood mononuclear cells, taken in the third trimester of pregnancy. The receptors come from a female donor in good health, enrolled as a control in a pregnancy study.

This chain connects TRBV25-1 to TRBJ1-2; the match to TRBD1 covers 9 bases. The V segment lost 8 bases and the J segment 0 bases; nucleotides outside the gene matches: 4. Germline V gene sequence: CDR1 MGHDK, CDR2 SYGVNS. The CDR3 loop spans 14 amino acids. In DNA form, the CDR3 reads TGTGCCAGCGGGACAGGGACTACTAACTATGGCTACACCTTC. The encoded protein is CASGTGTTNYGYTF.

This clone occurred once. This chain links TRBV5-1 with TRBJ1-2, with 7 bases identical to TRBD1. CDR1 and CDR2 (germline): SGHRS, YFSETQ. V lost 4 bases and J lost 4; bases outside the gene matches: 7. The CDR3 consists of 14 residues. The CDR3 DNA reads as TGCGCCAGCAGCACTACAGGGGACGCCTATGGCTACACCTTC. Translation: CASSTTGDAYGYTF. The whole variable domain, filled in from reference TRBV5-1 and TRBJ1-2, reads KAGVTQTPRYLIKTRGQQVTLSCSPISGHRSVSWYQQTPGQGLQFLFEYFSETQRNKGNFPGRFSGRQFSNSRSEMNVSTLELGDSALYLCASSTTGDAYGYTFGSGTRLTVV.

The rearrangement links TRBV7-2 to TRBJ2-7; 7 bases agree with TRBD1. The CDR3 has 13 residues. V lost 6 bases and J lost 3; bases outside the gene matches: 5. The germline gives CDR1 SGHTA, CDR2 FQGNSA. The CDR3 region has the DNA TGTGCCAGCAGACCGACAGGGTACTACGAGCAGTACTTC. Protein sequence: CASRPTGYYEQYF. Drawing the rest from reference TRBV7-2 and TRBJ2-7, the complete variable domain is GAGVSQSPSNKVTEKGKDVELRCDPISGHTALYWYRQSLGQGLEFLIYFQGNSAPDKSGLPSDRFSAERTGGSVSTLTIQRTQQEDSAVYLCASRPTGYYEQYFGPGTRLTVT.

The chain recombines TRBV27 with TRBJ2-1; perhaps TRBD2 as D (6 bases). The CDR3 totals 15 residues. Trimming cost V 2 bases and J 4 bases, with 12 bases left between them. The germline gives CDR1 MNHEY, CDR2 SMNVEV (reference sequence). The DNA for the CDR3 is TGTGCCAGCAGTTTAGGAGGGCCATGGTACAATGAGCAGTTCTTC. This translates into CASSLGGPWYNEQFF.

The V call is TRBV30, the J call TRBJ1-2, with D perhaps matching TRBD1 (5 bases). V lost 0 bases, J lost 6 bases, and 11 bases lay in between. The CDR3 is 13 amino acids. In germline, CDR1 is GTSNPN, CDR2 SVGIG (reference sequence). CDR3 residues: CAWSVTGVDGYTF. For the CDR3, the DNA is TGTGCCTGGAGTGTAACGGGGGTAGATGGCTACACCTTC.

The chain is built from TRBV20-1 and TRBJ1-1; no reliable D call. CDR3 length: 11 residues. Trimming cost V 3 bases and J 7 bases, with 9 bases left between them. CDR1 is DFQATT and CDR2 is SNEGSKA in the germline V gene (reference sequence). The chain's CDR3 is CSAREGNEAFF. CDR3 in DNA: TGCAGTGCTAGGGAGGGAAATGAAGCTTTCTTT.

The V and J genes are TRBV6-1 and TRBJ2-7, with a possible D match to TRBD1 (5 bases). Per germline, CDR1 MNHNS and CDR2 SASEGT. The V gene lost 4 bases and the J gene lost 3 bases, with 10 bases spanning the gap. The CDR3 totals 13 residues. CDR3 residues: CASSGAQGYEQYF. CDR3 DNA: TGTGCCAGCAGTGGCGCCCAGGGCTACGAGCAGTACTTC.

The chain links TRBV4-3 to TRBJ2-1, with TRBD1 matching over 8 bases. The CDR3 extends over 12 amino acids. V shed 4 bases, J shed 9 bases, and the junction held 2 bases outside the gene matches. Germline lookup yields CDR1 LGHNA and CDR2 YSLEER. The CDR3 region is CASSPTGVEQFF. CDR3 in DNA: TGCGCCAGCAGCCCGACAGGGGTTGAGCAGTTCTTC.

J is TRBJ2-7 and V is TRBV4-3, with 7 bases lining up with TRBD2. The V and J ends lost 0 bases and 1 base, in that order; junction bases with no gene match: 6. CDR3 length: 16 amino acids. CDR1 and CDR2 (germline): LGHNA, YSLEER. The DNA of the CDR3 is TGCGCCAGCAGCCAAGATTTGGGGGGGGGTTCCTACGAGCAGTACTTC. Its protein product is CASSQDLGGGSYEQYF.

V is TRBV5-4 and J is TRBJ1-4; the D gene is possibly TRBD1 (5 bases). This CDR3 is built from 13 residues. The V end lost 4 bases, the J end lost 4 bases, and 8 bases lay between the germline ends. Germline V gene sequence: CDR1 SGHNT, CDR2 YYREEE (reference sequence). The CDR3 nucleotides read TGTGCCAGCAGCACAGACAGTAATGAAAAACTGTTTTTT. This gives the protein CASSTDSNEKLFF. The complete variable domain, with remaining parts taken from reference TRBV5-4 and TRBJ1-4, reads ETGVTQSPTHLIKTRGQQVTLRCSSQSGHNTVSWYQQALGQGPQFIFQYYREEENGRGNFPPRFSGLQFPNYSSELNVNALELDDSALYLCASSTDSNEKLFFGSGTQLSVL.

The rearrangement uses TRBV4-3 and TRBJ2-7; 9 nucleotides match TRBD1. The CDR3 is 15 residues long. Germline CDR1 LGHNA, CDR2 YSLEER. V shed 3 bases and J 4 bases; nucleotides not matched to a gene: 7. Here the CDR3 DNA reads TGCGCCAGCAGCCAGGCTCCGGGACAGGGTTACGAGCAGTACTTC. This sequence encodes CASSQAPGQGYEQYF.

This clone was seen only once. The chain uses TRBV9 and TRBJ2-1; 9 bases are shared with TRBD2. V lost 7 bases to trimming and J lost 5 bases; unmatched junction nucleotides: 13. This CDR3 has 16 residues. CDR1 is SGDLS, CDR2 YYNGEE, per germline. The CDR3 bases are TGTGCCAGCGGTACCGGGACTAGCATGGCCCACAATGAGCAGTTCTTC. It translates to CASGTGTSMAHNEQFF.